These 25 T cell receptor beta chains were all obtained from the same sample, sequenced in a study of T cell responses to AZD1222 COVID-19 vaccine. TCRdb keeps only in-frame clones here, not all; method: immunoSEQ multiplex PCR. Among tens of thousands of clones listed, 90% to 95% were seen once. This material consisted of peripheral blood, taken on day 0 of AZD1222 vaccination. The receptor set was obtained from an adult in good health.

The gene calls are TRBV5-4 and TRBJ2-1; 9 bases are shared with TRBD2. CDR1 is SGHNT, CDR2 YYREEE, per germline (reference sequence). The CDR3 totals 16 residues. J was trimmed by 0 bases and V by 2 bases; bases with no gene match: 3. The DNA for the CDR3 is TGTGCCAGCAGCTTTAGCGGGGGAAGCTCCTACAATGAGCAGTTCTTC. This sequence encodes CASSFSGGSSYNEQFF. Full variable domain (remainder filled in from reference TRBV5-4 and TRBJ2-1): ETGVTQSPTHLIKTRGQQVTLRCSSQSGHNTVSWYQQALGQGPQFIFQYYREEENGRGNFPPRFSGLQFPNYSSELNVNALELDDSALYLCASSFSGGSSYNEQFFGPGTRLTVL.

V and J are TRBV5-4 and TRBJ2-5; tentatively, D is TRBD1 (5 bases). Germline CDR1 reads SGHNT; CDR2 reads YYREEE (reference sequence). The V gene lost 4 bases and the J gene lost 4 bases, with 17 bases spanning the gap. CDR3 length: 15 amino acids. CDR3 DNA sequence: TGTGCCAGCAGCCCGGACATTCGGCTGGGAGAGACCCAGTACTTC. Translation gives CASSPDIRLGETQYF.

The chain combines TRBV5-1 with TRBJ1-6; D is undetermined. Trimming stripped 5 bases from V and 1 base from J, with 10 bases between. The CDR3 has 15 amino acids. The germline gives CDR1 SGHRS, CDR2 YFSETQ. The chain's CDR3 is CASSSTESYNSPLHF. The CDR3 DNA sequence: TGCGCCAGCAGTAGTACGGAATCCTATAATTCACCCCTCCACTTT.

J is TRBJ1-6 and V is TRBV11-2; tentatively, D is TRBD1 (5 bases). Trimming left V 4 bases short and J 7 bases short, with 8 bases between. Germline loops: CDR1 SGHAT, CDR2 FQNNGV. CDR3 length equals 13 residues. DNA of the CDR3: TGTGCCAGCAGCTGGGGGTTAAATTCACCCCTCCACTTT. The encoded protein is CASSWGLNSPLHF.

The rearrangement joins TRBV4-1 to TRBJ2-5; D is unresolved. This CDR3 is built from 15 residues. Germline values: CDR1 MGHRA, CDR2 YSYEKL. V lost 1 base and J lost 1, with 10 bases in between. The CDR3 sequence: CASSQGWQTQETQYF. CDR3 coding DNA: TGCGCCAGCAGCCAAGGTTGGCAGACCCAAGAGACCCAGTACTTC.

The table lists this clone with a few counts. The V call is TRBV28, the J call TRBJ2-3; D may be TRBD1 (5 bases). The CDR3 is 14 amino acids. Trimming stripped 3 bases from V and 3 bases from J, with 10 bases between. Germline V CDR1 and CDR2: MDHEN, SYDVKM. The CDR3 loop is CASSFLSGTDTQYF. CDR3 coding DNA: TGTGCCAGCAGTTTCTTGTCAGGGACAGATACGCAGTATTTT.

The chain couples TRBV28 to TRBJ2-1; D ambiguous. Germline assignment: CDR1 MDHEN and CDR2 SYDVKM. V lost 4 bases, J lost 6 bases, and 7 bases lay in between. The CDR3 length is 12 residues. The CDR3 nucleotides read TGTGCCAGCAGTTCGCAGTTCAATGAGCAGTTCTTC. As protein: CASSSQFNEQFF.

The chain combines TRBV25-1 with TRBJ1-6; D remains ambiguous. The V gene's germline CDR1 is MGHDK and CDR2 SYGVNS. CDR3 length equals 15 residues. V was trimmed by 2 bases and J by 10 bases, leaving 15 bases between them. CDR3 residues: CASSEGIPQRSPLHF. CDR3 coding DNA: TGTGCCAGCAGTGAAGGTATACCTCAGAGGTCACCCCTCCACTTT.

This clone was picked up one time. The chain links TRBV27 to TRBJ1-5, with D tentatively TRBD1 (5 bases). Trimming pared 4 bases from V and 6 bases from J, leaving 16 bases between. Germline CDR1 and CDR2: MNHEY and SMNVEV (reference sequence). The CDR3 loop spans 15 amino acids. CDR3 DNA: TGTGCCAGCAGTTCCCTGGACACCGCGCGTCAGCCCCAGCATTTT. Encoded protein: CASSSLDTARQPQHF.

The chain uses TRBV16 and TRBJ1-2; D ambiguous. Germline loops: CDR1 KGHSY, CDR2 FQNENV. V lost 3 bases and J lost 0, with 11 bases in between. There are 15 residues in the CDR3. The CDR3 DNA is TGTGCCAGCAGCCATCTTAACGAAGCTAACTATGGCTACACCTTC. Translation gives CASSHLNEANYGYTF. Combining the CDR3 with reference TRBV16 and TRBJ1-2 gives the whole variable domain GEEVAQTPKHLVRGEGQKAKLYCAPIKGHSYVFWYQQVLKNEFKFLISFQNENVFDETGMPKERFSAKCLPNSPCSLEIQATKLEDSAVYFCASSHLNEANYGYTFGSGTRLTVV.

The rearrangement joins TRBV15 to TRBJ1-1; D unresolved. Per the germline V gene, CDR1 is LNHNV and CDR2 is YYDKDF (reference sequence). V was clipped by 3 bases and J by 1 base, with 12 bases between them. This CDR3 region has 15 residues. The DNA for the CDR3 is TGTGCCACCAGCAGGCGGAAGGGAGGGAACACTGAAGCTTTCTTT. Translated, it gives CATSRRKGGNTEAFF.

The CDR3 sequence: CASSLRVVGRRMDRNQPQHF. The CDR3 DNA is TGTGCCAGCAGTTTAAGGGTCGTGGGCAGGAGAATGGATCGAAATCAGCCCCAGCATTTT. The chain employs TRBV28 and TRBJ1-5; no clear D gene. The V and J ends lost 2 bases and 4 bases respectively, with 27 bases between them. This CDR3 contains 20 residues. Germline V gene sequence: CDR1 MDHEN, CDR2 SYDVKM.

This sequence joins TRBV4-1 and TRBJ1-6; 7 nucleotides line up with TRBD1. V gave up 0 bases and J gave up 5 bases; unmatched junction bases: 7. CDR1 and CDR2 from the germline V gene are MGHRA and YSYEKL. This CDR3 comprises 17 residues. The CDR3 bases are TGCGCCAGCAGCCAAGATCGGGCAGGGACAGATAATTCACCCCTCCACTTT. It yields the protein CASSQDRAGTDNSPLHF.

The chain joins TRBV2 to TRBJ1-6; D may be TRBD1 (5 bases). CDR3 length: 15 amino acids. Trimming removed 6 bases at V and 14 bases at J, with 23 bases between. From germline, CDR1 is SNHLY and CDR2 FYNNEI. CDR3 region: CASRTPRTLHPSLHF. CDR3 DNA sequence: TGTGCCAGCAGGACCCCCCGGACACTCCATCCCTCCCTCCACTTT. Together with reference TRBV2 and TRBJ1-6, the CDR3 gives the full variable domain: EPEVTQTPSHQVTQMGQEVILRCVPISNHLYFYWYRQILGQKVEFLVSFYNNEISEKSEIFDDQFSVERPDGSNFTLKIRSTKLEDSAMYFCASRTPRTLHPSLHFGNGTRLTVT.

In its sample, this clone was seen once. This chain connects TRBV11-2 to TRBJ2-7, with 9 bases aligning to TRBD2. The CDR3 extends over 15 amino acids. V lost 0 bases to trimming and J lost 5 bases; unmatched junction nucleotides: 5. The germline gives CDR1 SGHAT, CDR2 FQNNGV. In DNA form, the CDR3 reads TGTGCCAGCAGCTTAGAGCGGGGGGGCCTCCACGAGCAGTACTTC. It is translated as CASSLERGGLHEQYF.

The CDR3 protein is CASSRRQGAGANVLTF. CDR3 DNA sequence: TGTGCCAGCAGTCGACGACAGGGGGCGGGGGCCAACGTCCTGACTTTC. The chain links TRBV27 to TRBJ2-6; 10 bases agree with TRBD1. Germline assignment: CDR1 MNHEY and CDR2 SMNVEV (reference sequence). The V gene end was trimmed by 5 bases and the J gene end by 4 bases; junction bases not matched to a gene: 5. CDR3 length equals 16 residues.

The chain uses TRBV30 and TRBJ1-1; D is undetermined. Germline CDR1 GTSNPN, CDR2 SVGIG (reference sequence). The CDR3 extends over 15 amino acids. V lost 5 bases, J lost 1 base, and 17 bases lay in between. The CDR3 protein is CAWLPLRSRNTEAFF. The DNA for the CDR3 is TGTGCCTGGCTCCCTCTGCGCTCTCGGAACACTGAAGCTTTCTTT.

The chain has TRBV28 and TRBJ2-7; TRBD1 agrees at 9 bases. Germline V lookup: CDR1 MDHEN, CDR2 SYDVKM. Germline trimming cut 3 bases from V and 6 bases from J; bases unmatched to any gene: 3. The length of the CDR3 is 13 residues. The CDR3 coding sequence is TGTGCCAGCAGTTTTGGGACAGGGCTCGAGCAGTACTTC. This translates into CASSFGTGLEQYF.

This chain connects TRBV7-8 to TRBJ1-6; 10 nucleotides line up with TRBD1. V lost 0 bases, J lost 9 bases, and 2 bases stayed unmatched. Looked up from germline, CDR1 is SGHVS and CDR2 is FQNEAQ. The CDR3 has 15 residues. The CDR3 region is CASSLAGQGTSPLHF. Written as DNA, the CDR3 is TGTGCCAGCAGCTTAGCGGGACAGGGGACTTCACCCCTCCACTTT.

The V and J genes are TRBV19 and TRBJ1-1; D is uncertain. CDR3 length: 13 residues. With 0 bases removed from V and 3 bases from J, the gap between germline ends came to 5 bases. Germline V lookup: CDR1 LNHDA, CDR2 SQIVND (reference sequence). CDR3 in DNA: TGTGCCAGTAGTATAGAGGGGTACACTGAAGCTTTCTTT. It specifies CASSIEGYTEAFF.

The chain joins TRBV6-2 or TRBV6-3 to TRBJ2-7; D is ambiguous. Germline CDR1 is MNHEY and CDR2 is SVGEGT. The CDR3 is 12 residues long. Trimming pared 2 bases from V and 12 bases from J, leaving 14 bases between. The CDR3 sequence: CASSYGISVRYF. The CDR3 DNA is TGTGCCAGCAGTTACGGGATCAGTGTTCGGTACTTC.

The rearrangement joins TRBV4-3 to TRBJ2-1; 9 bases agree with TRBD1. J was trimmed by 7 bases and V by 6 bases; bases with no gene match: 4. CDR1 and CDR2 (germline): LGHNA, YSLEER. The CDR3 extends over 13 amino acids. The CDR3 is CASSLQGANEQFF. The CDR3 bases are TGCGCCAGCAGTTTACAGGGGGCTAATGAGCAGTTCTTC.

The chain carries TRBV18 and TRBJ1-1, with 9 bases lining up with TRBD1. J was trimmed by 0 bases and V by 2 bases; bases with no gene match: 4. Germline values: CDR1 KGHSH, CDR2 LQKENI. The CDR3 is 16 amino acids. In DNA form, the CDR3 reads TGTGCCAGCTCACCAAGACAGGGGGAGGTGAACACTGAAGCTTTCTTT. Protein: CASSPRQGEVNTEAFF.

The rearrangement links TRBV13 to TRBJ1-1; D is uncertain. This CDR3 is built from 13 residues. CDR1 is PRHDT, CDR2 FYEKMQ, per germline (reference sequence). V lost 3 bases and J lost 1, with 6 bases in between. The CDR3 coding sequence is TGTGCCAGCAGCTTTACGCGGAACACTGAAGCTTTCTTT. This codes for CASSFTRNTEAFF.

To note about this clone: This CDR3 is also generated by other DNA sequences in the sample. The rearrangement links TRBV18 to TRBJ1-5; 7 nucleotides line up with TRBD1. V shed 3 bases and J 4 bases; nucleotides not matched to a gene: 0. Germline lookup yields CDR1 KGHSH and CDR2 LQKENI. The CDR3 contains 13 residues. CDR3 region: CASSPDRNQPQHF. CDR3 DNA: TGTGCCAGCTCACCGGACAGGAATCAGCCCCAGCATTTT. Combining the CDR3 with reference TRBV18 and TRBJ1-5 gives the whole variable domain NAGVMQNPRHLVRRRGQEARLRCSPMKGHSHVYWYRQLPEEGLKFMVYLQKENIIDESGMPKERFSAEFPKEGPSILRIQQVVRGDSAAYFCASSPDRNQPQHFGDGTRLSIL.